This TCR beta chain comes out of a study of cytomegalovirus exposure and HLA in healthy donors. Use of 60 Vbeta and 13 Jbeta primers characterized the PCR. The data were produced by immunoSEQ multiplex PCR, yet TCRdb's version contains in-frame clones alone and is incomplete. The sample lists around 120,000 clones; 60% to 85% were seen once. The CDR3 is made up of 13 amino acids. Germline V CDR1 and CDR2: SQVTM, ANQGSEA. Trimming took 7 bases from V and 3 from J; bases not matched to a gene: 8. Sequenced input: PBMCs. The chain recombines TRBV29-1 with TRBJ1-1; 7 bases are shared with TRBD1. The receptor comes from a woman aged 40 to 50 in good health and CMV-seronegative. The CDR3 region has the DNA TGCAGCGCTGCGACAGGGCTTGACACTGAAGCTTTCTTT. Protein sequence: CSAATGLDTEAFF.